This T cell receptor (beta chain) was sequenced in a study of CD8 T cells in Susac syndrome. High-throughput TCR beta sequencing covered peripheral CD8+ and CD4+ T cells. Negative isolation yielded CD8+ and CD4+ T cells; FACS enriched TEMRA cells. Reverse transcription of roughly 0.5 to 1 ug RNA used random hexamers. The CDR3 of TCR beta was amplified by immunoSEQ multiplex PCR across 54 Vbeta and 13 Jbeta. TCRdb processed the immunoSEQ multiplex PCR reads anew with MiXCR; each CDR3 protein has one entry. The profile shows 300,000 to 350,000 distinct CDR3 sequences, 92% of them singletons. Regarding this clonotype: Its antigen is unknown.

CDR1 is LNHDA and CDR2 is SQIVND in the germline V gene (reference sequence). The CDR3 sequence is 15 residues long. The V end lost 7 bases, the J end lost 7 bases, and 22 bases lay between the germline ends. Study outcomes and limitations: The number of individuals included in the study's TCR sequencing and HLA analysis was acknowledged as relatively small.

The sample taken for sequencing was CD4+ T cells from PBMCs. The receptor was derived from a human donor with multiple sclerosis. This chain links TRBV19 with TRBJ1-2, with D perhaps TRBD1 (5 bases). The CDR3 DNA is TGTGCCAGTACCGCCGTGGGGGGACCCTTGGGTGGCTACACCTTC. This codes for CASTAVGGPLGGYTF.